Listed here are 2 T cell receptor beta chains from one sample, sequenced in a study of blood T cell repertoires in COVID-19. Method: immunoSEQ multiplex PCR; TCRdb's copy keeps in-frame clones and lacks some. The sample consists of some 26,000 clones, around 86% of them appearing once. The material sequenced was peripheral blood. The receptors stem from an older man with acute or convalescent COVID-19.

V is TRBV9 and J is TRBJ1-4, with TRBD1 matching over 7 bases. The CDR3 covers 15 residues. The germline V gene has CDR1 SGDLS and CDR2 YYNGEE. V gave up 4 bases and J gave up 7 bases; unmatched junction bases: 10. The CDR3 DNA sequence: TGTGCCAGCAGCTCCCGGAGGGGGCAGGTTGAAAAACTGTTTTTT. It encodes CASSSRRGQVEKLFF.

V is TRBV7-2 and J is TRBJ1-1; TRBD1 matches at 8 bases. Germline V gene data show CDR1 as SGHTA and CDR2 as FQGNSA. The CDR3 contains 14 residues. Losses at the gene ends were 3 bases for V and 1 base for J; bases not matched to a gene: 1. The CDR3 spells CASSFDRGNTEAFF. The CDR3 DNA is TGTGCCAGCAGCTTCGACAGGGGGAACACTGAAGCTTTCTTT.